A selection of T cell receptor beta chains follows, all from one sample in a study of beta chain features in type 1 diabetes. Libraries were prepared by immunoSEQ multiplex PCR; TCRdb keeps only in-frame clonotypes and omits some of them. The table shows around 250,000 clones, with about 15% occurring only once. The source material was naive CD4+ T cells from blood. These receptors were collected from a man aged 30 to 39 with type 1 diabetes. CDR3s include the opening cysteine and the closing phenylalanine or tryptophan. D genes are given only for firm matches. The size field is filled for only some rows; it gives once, few, many or a size class.

cdr3_length: 11
d_call: NA
clone_size: NA
j_call: TRBJ2-5
v_call: TRBV10-3
cdr3_aa: CAIMAGETQYF
cdr3_nt: TGTGCCATCATGGCGGGGGAGACCCAGTACTTC

cdr3_length: 14
d_call: TRBD1
clone_size: NA
j_call: TRBJ1-2
v_call: TRBV9
cdr3_aa: CASSVAGGNYGYTF
cdr3_nt: TGTGCCAGCAGCGTCGCAGGGGGGAACTATGGCTACACCTTC

cdr3_length: 15
d_call: TRBD2
clone_size: NA
j_call: TRBJ2-7
v_call: TRBV29-1
cdr3_aa: CSVGTSGRALYEQYF
cdr3_nt: TGCAGCGTTGGAACTAGCGGGAGGGCCCTCTACGAGCAGTACTTC

cdr3_length: 13
d_call: NA
clone_size: few
j_call: TRBJ1-1
v_call: TRBV30
cdr3_aa: CAWSVSGDTEAFF
cdr3_nt: TGTGCCTGGAGTGTTTCGGGGGACACTGAAGCTTTCTTT

cdr3_length: 16
d_call: TRBD2
clone_size: few
j_call: TRBJ2-1
v_call: TRBV5-1
cdr3_aa: CASSLVLAVEGNEQFF
cdr3_nt: TGCGCCAGCAGCTTGGTCCTAGCGGTGGAGGGGAATGAGCAGTTCTTC

cdr3_length: 12
d_call: NA
clone_size: NA
j_call: TRBJ2-7
v_call: TRBV11-2
cdr3_aa: CASSLGGHEQYF
cdr3_nt: TGTGCCAGCAGCTTAGGGGGCCACGAGCAGTACTTC

cdr3_length: 14
d_call: TRBD1
clone_size: few
j_call: TRBJ2-7
v_call: TRBV28
cdr3_aa: CAMGTGTGSHEQYF
cdr3_nt: TGTGCCATGGGGACCGGGACAGGCTCCCACGAGCAGTACTTC

cdr3_length: 12
d_call: NA
clone_size: few
j_call: TRBJ1-3
v_call: TRBV9
cdr3_aa: CASSPQGNTIYF
cdr3_nt: TGTGCCAGCAGTCCACAGGGAAACACCATATATTTT

cdr3_length: 15
d_call: NA
clone_size: few
j_call: TRBJ2-5
v_call: TRBV7-2
cdr3_aa: CASSNPSRGRETQYF
cdr3_nt: TGTGCCAGCAGCAACCCTAGCAGGGGGAGGGAGACCCAGTACTTC

cdr3_length: 18
d_call: NA
clone_size: NA
j_call: TRBJ1-6
v_call: TRBV30
cdr3_aa: CAWSVRAGGSSYNSPLHF
cdr3_nt: TGTGCCTGGAGTGTACGGGCAGGAGGTAGCTCCTATAATTCACCCCTCCACTTT

cdr3_length: 14
d_call: NA
clone_size: NA
j_call: TRBJ2-1
v_call: TRBV6-5
cdr3_aa: CASSGASSYNEQFF
cdr3_nt: TGTGCCAGCAGTGGTGCTAGTTCCTACAATGAGCAGTTCTTC

cdr3_length: 15
d_call: NA
clone_size: NA
j_call: TRBJ1-1
v_call: TRBV10-3
cdr3_aa: CAISDMGASNTEAFF
cdr3_nt: TGTGCCATCAGTGATATGGGGGCTTCGAACACTGAAGCTTTCTTT

cdr3_length: 12
d_call: NA
clone_size: few
j_call: TRBJ2-5
v_call: TRBV6-6
cdr3_aa: CASSYSTGTQYF
cdr3_nt: TGTGCCAGCAGTTACTCGACAGGGACCCAGTACTTC

cdr3_length: 14
d_call: NA
clone_size: NA
j_call: TRBJ1-1
v_call: TRBV7-9
cdr3_aa: CASTALVGPTEAFF
cdr3_nt: TGTGCCAGCACCGCCCTCGTGGGGCCCACTGAAGCTTTCTTT

cdr3_length: 15
d_call: TRBD2
clone_size: few
j_call: TRBJ2-7
v_call: TRBV6-5
cdr3_aa: CASSPGPGGEYEQYF
cdr3_nt: TGTGCCAGCAGCCCCGGTCCGGGGGGGGAATACGAGCAGTACTTC

cdr3_length: 14
d_call: TRBD2
clone_size: few
j_call: TRBJ2-3
v_call: TRBV7-9
cdr3_aa: CASGQSGRTDTQYF
cdr3_nt: TGTGCCAGCGGGCAGAGCGGGAGAACAGATACGCAGTATTTT

cdr3_length: 14
d_call: TRBD1
clone_size: few
j_call: TRBJ1-1
v_call: TRBV29-1
cdr3_aa: CSVAPRGRVDEAFF
cdr3_nt: TGCAGCGTTGCCCCCAGGGGGCGGGTGGATGAAGCTTTCTTT

cdr3_length: 14
d_call: NA
clone_size: NA
j_call: TRBJ2-1
v_call: TRBV19
cdr3_aa: CASSLGQGDNEQFF
cdr3_nt: TGTGCCAGTAGTTTGGGACAAGGCGACAATGAGCAGTTCTTC

cdr3_length: 15
d_call: NA
clone_size: few
j_call: TRBJ1-1
v_call: TRBV18
cdr3_aa: CASSPLTGMNTEAFF
cdr3_nt: TGTGCCAGCTCACCACTCACAGGTATGAACACTGAAGCTTTCTTT

cdr3_length: 15
d_call: TRBD1
clone_size: few
j_call: TRBJ2-1
v_call: TRBV19
cdr3_aa: CASSITGDSYNEQFF
cdr3_nt: TGTGCCAGTAGTATCACAGGGGACTCCTACAATGAGCAGTTCTTC

cdr3_length: 15
d_call: NA
clone_size: NA
j_call: TRBJ1-1
v_call: TRBV4-1
cdr3_aa: CASSQSGQPNTEAFF
cdr3_nt: TGCGCCAGCAGCCAATCCGGACAGCCGAACACTGAAGCTTTCTTT

cdr3_length: 13
d_call: NA
clone_size: few
j_call: TRBJ2-7
v_call: TRBV9
cdr3_aa: CASSRDFNYEQYF
cdr3_nt: TGTGCCAGCAGCCGGGACTTCAATTACGAGCAGTACTTC

cdr3_length: 15
d_call: TRBD1
clone_size: few
j_call: TRBJ2-7
v_call: TRBV5-1
cdr3_aa: CASSLDTGGRDEQYF
cdr3_nt: TGCGCCAGCAGCTTGGATACAGGGGGTAGGGACGAGCAGTACTTC

cdr3_length: 13
d_call: NA
clone_size: few
j_call: TRBJ1-1
v_call: TRBV6-5
cdr3_aa: CASTSGGNTEAFF
cdr3_nt: TGTGCCAGCACCTCGGGTGGTAACACTGAAGCTTTCTTT

cdr3_length: 12
d_call: TRBD1
clone_size: NA
j_call: TRBJ1-1
v_call: TRBV27
cdr3_aa: CASSSPGQGAFF
cdr3_nt: TGTGCCAGCAGTTCCCCGGGACAGGGGGCTTTCTTT

cdr3_length: 14
d_call: NA
clone_size: few
j_call: TRBJ2-7
v_call: TRBV30
cdr3_aa: CAWTEDRSSYEQYF
cdr3_nt: TGTGCCTGGACCGAAGACAGGTCCTCCTACGAGCAGTACTTC

cdr3_length: 13
d_call: NA
clone_size: few
j_call: TRBJ1-2
v_call: TRBV7-2
cdr3_aa: CASSRGTNYGYTF
cdr3_nt: TGTGCCAGCAGCAGGGGTACTAACTATGGCTACACCTTC

cdr3_length: 15
d_call: NA
clone_size: few
j_call: TRBJ2-2
v_call: TRBV6-5
cdr3_aa: CASSPPGLYAGELFF
cdr3_nt: TGTGCCAGCAGCCCCCCAGGGTTGTACGCCGGGGAGCTGTTTTTT

cdr3_length: 15
d_call: NA
clone_size: few
j_call: TRBJ2-2
v_call: TRBV5-4
cdr3_aa: CASSPSTDRTGELFF
cdr3_nt: TGTGCCAGCAGCCCGTCGACAGACCGCACCGGGGAGCTGTTTTTT

cdr3_length: 13
d_call: TRBD1
clone_size: NA
j_call: TRBJ2-1
v_call: TRBV7-9
cdr3_aa: CASSRTGMDEQFF
cdr3_nt: TGTGCCAGCAGTCGGACAGGGATGGATGAGCAGTTCTTC

cdr3_length: 15
d_call: TRBD2
clone_size: NA
j_call: TRBJ2-3
v_call: TRBV5-4
cdr3_aa: CASSFSGGAWNTQYF
cdr3_nt: TGTGCCAGCAGCTTTAGCGGGGGGGCATGGAATACGCAGTATTTT

cdr3_length: 15
d_call: NA
clone_size: once
j_call: TRBJ2-7
v_call: TRBV11-3
cdr3_aa: CASSYSVQVLYEQYF
cdr3_nt: TGTGCCAGCAGCTACTCCGTCCAGGTACTCTACGAGCAGTACTTC

cdr3_length: 13
d_call: NA
clone_size: NA
j_call: TRBJ1-5
v_call: TRBV9
cdr3_aa: CASSVNSNQPQHF
cdr3_nt: TGTGCCAGCAGCGTAAACAGTAATCAGCCCCAGCATTTT

cdr3_length: 13
d_call: TRBD1
clone_size: few
j_call: TRBJ1-2
v_call: TRBV12-5
cdr3_aa: CASALAAGGGYTF
cdr3_nt: TGTGCTAGTGCCCTGGCGGCAGGGGGAGGCTACACCTTC

cdr3_length: 14
d_call: NA
clone_size: NA
j_call: TRBJ1-1
v_call: TRBV29-1
cdr3_aa: CSVAEGSLNTEAFF
cdr3_nt: TGCAGCGTTGCTGAGGGATCTTTGAACACTGAAGCTTTCTTT

cdr3_length: 18
d_call: NA
clone_size: NA
j_call: TRBJ2-2
v_call: TRBV7-9
cdr3_aa: CASSPTKTVGSNTGELFF
cdr3_nt: TGTGCCAGCAGCCCCACCAAAACAGTCGGATCGAACACCGGGGAGCTGTTTTTT

cdr3_length: 13
d_call: TRBD1
clone_size: few
j_call: TRBJ2-7
v_call: TRBV29-1
cdr3_aa: CSVSGQSSYEQYF
cdr3_nt: TGCAGCGTTTCGGGACAGAGCTCCTACGAGCAGTACTTC

cdr3_length: 14
d_call: TRBD1
clone_size: few
j_call: TRBJ1-1
v_call: TRBV5-6
cdr3_aa: CASSLGWGQFEAFF
cdr3_nt: TGTGCCAGCAGCTTGGGGTGGGGACAGTTTGAAGCTTTCTTT

cdr3_length: 14
d_call: TRBD2
clone_size: NA
j_call: TRBJ2-2
v_call: TRBV6-5
cdr3_aa: CASRLAGGTGELFF
cdr3_nt: TGTGCCAGCAGACTAGCGGGAGGGACCGGGGAGCTGTTTTTT

cdr3_length: 17
d_call: NA
clone_size: NA
j_call: TRBJ1-1
v_call: TRBV23-1
cdr3_aa: CASSQSSPYSPDTEAFF
cdr3_nt: TGCGCCAGCAGTCAATCGAGCCCTTATAGCCCGGACACTGAAGCTTTCTTT

cdr3_length: 16
d_call: NA
clone_size: NA
j_call: TRBJ1-1
v_call: TRBV18
cdr3_aa: CASSPPRGKGGTEAFF
cdr3_nt: TGTGCCAGCTCACCACCGAGGGGCAAGGGAGGCACTGAAGCTTTCTTT

cdr3_length: 11
d_call: NA
clone_size: NA
j_call: TRBJ1-2
v_call: TRBV19
cdr3_aa: CASSILYGYTF
cdr3_nt: TGTGCCAGTAGTATACTATATGGCTACACCTTC

cdr3_length: 14
d_call: TRBD1
clone_size: NA
j_call: TRBJ2-7
v_call: TRBV7-9
cdr3_aa: CASSDRDRVNEQYF
cdr3_nt: TGTGCCAGCAGCGACCGGGACAGGGTGAACGAGCAGTACTTC

cdr3_length: 14
d_call: NA
clone_size: NA
j_call: TRBJ2-3
v_call: TRBV6-1
cdr3_aa: CASKEQLNTDTQYF
cdr3_nt: TGTGCCAGCAAGGAACAGTTAAACACAGATACGCAGTATTTT

cdr3_length: 13
d_call: TRBD2
clone_size: few
j_call: TRBJ2-2
v_call: TRBV30
cdr3_aa: CAWSRTSTGELFF
cdr3_nt: TGTGCCTGGAGTCGGACTAGCACCGGGGAGCTGTTTTTT

cdr3_length: 13
d_call: NA
clone_size: NA
j_call: TRBJ1-2
v_call: TRBV18
cdr3_aa: CASSPPAPDGYTF
cdr3_nt: TGTGCCAGCTCACCACCCGCCCCGGATGGCTACACCTTC

cdr3_length: 14
d_call: TRBD1
clone_size: NA
j_call: TRBJ1-2
v_call: TRBV5-1
cdr3_aa: CASSPGQFNYGYTF
cdr3_nt: TGCGCCAGCAGCCCGGGACAGTTTAACTATGGCTACACCTTC

cdr3_length: 14
d_call: NA
clone_size: NA
j_call: TRBJ1-1
v_call: TRBV30
cdr3_aa: CAWSLKRGKTEAFF
cdr3_nt: TGTGCCTGGAGTCTGAAAAGGGGAAAGACTGAAGCTTTCTTT

cdr3_length: 14
d_call: TRBD1
clone_size: NA
j_call: TRBJ1-1
v_call: TRBV6-6
cdr3_aa: CASRAGGMNTEAFF
cdr3_nt: TGTGCCAGCAGGGCAGGGGGGATGAACACTGAAGCTTTCTTT

cdr3_length: 16
d_call: NA
clone_size: few
j_call: TRBJ1-1
v_call: TRBV30
cdr3_aa: CAWRAWSGRSRGEAFF
cdr3_nt: TGTGCCTGGAGAGCATGGTCAGGGAGGTCTCGGGGTGAAGCTTTCTTT

cdr3_length: 13
d_call: NA
clone_size: NA
j_call: TRBJ2-3
v_call: TRBV29-1
cdr3_aa: CSVVSGETDTQYF
cdr3_nt: TGCAGCGTTGTTTCAGGGGAGACAGATACGCAGTATTTT